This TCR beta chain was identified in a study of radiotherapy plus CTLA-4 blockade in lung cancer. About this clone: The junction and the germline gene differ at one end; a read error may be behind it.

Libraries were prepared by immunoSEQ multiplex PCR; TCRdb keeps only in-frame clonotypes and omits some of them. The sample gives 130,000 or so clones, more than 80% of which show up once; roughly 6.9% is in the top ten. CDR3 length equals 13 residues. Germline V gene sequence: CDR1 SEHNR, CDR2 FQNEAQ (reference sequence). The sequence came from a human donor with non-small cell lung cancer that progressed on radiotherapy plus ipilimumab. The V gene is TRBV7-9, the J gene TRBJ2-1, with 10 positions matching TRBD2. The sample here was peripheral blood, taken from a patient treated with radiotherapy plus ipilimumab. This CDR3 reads CASRLAGPTPAVF. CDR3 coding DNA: TGTGCCAGCCGACTAGCGGGCCCCACCCCCGCGGTCTTC.